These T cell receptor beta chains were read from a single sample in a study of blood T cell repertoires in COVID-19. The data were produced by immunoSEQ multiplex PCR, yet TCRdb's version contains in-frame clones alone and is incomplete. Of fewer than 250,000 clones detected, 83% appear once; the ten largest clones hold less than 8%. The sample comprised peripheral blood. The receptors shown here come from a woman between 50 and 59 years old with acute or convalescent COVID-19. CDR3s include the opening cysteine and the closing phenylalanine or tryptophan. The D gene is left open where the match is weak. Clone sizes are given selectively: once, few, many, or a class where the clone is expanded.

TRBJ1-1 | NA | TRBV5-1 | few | TGCGCCAGCAACTGGGGGGAGTCGGGCACTGAAGCTTTCTTT | CASNWGESGTEAFF
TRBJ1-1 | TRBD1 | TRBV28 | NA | TGTGCCAGCAGTTCCGGACAGGGGGTCGGCACTGAAGCTTTCTTT | CASSSGQGVGTEAFF
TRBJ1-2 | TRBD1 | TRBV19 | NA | TGTGCCACAAATCCCGGGACAGGGTATAACTATGGCTACACCTTC | CATNPGTGYNYGYTF
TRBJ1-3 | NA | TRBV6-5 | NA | TGTGCCAGCAGGGTCGGCTCTGGAAACACCATATATTTT | CASRVGSGNTIYF
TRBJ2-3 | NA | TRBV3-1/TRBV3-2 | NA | TGTGCCAGCAGTCAGGGATTGAGCACAGATACGCAGTATTTT | CASSQGLSTDTQYF
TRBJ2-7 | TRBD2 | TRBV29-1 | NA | TGCAGCGTTGAAGATCAGCGGGGTAGCTACGAGCAGTACTTC | CSVEDQRGSYEQYF
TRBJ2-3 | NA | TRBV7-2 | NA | TGTGCCAGCAGCATACTAGGGCGGTTCTCTAGCACAGATACGCAGTATTTT | CASSILGRFSSTDTQYF
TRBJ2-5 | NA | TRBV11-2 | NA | TGTGCCAGCAGCCCCCCCGGCGGATACCAAGAGACCCAGTACTTC | CASSPPGGYQETQYF
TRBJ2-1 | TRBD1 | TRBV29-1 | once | TGCAGCGGGCACAGGGGCAATGAGCAGTTCTTC | CSGHRGNEQFF
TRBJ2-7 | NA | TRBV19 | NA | TGTGCCAGTAGTTTTCGGGGAAGCTCCTACGAGCAGTACTTC | CASSFRGSSYEQYF
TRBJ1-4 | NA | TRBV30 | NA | TGTGCCTGGAACTGGGGGGGGTCAGCTAATGAAAAACTGTTTTTT | CAWNWGGSANEKLFF
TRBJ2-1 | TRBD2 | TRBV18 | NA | TGTGCCAGCTCACCAGAAGCGGGGGGTATGGAGCAGTTCTTC | CASSPEAGGMEQFF
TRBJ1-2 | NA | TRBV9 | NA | TGTGCCAGCAGCGTAGTTCCCCAGGGTGACTATGGCTACACCTTC | CASSVVPQGDYGYTF
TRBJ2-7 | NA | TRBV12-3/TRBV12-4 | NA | TGTGCCAGCAGTTTATCCACCTACGAGCAGTACTTC | CASSLSTYEQYF
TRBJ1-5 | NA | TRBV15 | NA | TGTGCCACCAGCCTCTCAAGGGGGGAGGGGTTTCAGCCCCAGCATTTT | CATSLSRGEGFQPQHF
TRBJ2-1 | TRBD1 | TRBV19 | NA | TGTGCCAGTAGTCCGGGACAGGTCCGTGAGCAGTTCTTC | CASSPGQVREQFF